A selection of T cell receptor beta chains follows, all from one sample in a study of T cells after yellow fever vaccination. Using its own MiXCR run on the 5' RACE reads, TCRdb lists one record per CDR3 protein. The table lists just under 600,000 distinct CDR3 sequences, roughly 13% of them singletons. The input for sequencing was PBMCs, taken on the day of the yellow fever booster vaccination. These receptors were collected from a man aged 30 to 39 who received the YFV17D yellow fever vaccine. Each CDR3 is given with its conserved first and last residue. D genes are given only for firm matches. A row's size may be missing; if present it is once, few, many or a size class.

CASSPEGGDYEQYF TGTGCCAGCTCACCAGAGGGCGGCGACTACGAGCAGTACTTC TRBJ2-7 NA NA 14 TRBV18
CASSTGGYGYTF TGTGCCAGCAGTACCGGTGGGTATGGCTACACCTTC TRBJ1-2 NA many 12 TRBV12-3/TRBV12-4
CASSFGQPLNIQYF TGTGCCAGCAGTTTCGGACAGCCGCTAAACATTCAGTACTTC TRBJ2-4 NA NA 14 TRBV28
CASSYSRSQPQHF TGTGCCAGCAGTTACTCGAGAAGTCAGCCCCAGCATTTT TRBJ1-5 NA NA 13 TRBV6-5
CASSRSNEQFF TGTGCCAGCAGTAGATCCAATGAGCAGTTCTTC TRBJ2-1 NA many 11 TRBV28
CASSIGQGARETQYF TGTGCCAGTAGTATCGGACAGGGGGCGCGAGAGACCCAGTACTTC TRBJ2-5 TRBD1 NA 15 TRBV19
CASSEKTGPQPQHF TGCGCCAGCAGTGAAAAGACAGGTCCACAGCCCCAGCATTTT TRBJ1-5 NA NA 14 TRBV10-1
CASSVVREGNVLTF TGTGCCAGCAGCGTAGTTAGGGAAGGCAACGTCCTGACTTTC TRBJ2-6 NA NA 14 TRBV9
CASSVGGLAGGYDTQYF TGTGCCAGCAGCGTAGGAGGGCTAGCGGGAGGTTATGATACGCAGTATTTT TRBJ2-3 TRBD2 few 17 TRBV9
CASSLDLGRETQYF TGCGCCAGCAGCTTGGATCTGGGGAGGGAGACCCAGTACTTC TRBJ2-5 NA few 14 TRBV5-1